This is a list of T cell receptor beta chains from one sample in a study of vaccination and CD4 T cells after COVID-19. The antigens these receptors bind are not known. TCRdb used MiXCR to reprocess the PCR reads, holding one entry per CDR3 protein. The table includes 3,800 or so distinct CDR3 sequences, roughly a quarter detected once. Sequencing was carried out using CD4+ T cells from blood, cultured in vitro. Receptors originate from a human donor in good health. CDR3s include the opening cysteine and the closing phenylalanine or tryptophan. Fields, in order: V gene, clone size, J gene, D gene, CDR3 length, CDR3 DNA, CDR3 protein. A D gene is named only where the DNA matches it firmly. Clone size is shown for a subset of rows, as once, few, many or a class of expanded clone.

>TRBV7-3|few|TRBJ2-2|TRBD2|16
TGTGCCAGCAGGAATCCGGGACTAGCGAGCACCGGGGAGCTGTTTTTT
CASRNPGLASTGELFF
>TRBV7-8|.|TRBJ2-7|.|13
TGTGCCAGCAGCATCCTTAAGGACTACGAGCAGTACTTC
CASSILKDYEQYF
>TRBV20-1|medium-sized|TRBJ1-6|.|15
TGCAGTGCTAGACGCCAGGGCGACTATAATTCACCCCTCCACTTT
CSARRQGDYNSPLHF
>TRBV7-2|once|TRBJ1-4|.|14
TGTGCCAGCAGCCATAGACCGCTCGATGAAAAACTGTTTTTT
CASSHRPLDEKLFF
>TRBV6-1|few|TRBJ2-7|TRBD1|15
TGTGCCAGCATATTGGGCGGGACAGGGGTCTACGAGCAGTACTTC
CASILGGTGVYEQYF
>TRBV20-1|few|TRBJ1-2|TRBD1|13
TGCAGTGCTGGGGGACAGGGGAACTATGGCTACACCTTC
CSAGGQGNYGYTF
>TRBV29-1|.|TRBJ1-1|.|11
TGCAGCGTTGTTGAACCTACTGAAGCTTTCTTT
CSVVEPTEAFF
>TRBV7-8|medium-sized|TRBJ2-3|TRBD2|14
TGTGCCAGCAGCCTACTAGCGAGCGCAGATACGCAGTATTTT
CASSLLASADTQYF
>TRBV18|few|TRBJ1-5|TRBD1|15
TGTGCCAGCTCCACCGGGACAGGGGGGCATCAGCCCCAGCATTTT
CASSTGTGGHQPQHF
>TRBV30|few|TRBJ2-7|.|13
TGTGCCTGGAGGCAGGGACTGAGCTACGAGCAGTACTTC
CAWRQGLSYEQYF
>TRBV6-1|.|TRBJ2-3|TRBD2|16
TGTGCCAGCAGCGGCAGCGGGGTGTATAGCACAGATACGCAGTATTTT
CASSGSGVYSTDTQYF
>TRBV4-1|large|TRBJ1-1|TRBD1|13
TGCGCCAGCAGCCGAGGGGGCGTTACTGAAGCTTTCTTT
CASSRGGVTEAFF
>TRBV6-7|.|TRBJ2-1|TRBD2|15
TGTGCCAGCAGTTACCCGGGGGGGAGATACAATGAGCAGTTCTTC
CASSYPGGRYNEQFF
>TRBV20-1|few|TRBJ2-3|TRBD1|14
TGCAGTGCAATAGGGACAGTTAGCACAGATACGCAGTATTTT
CSAIGTVSTDTQYF
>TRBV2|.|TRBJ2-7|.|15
TGTGCCAGCAGGATAGACAGGGAGGGATCCTACGAGCAGTACTTC
CASRIDREGSYEQYF
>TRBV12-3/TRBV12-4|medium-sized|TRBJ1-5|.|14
TGTGCCAGCACTGACAGCCTTAGCAATCAGCCCCAGCATTTT
CASTDSLSNQPQHF
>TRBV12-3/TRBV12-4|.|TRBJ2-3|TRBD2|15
TGTGCCAGCAGTTTAGGTGGGGGGGAGGCAGATACGCAGTATTTT
CASSLGGGEADTQYF
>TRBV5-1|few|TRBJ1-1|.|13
TGCGCCAGCAGCTCCAGAGGACACACTGAAGCTTTCTTT
CASSSRGHTEAFF
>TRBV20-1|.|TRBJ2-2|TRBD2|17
TGCAGTGCTAGACCCTCGGGACTAGCGTTTCCCACCGGGGAGCTGTTTTTT
CSARPSGLAFPTGELFF
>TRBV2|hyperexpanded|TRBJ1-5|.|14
TGTGCCAGTTTGGGATGGGAAAGCAATCAGCCCCAGCATTTT
CASLGWESNQPQHF
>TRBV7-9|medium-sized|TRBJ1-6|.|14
TGTGCCAGCAGCCTGGACACAAATAATTCACCCCTCCACTTT
CASSLDTNNSPLHF
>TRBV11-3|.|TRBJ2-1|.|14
TGTGCCAGCAGCTTAGAGGACACGGTGGATGAGCAGTTCTTC
CASSLEDTVDEQFF
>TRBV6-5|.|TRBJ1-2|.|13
TGTGCCAGCAGTTACACAAGTAGGGGTGGCTACACCTTC
CASSYTSRGGYTF
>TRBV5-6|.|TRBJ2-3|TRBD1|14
TGTGCCAGCAGCTTGGGGCGGGACAGGGATACGCAGTATTTT
CASSLGRDRDTQYF
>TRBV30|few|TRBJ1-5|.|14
TGTGCCTGGAGTGTAGACAGCTTCAATCAGCCCCAGCATTTT
CAWSVDSFNQPQHF
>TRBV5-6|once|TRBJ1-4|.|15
TGTGCCAGCAGCATTCGGACAACAACTAATGAAAAACTGTTTTTT
CASSIRTTTNEKLFF
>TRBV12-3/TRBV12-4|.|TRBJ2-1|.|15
TGTGCCAGCAGTTTTGGGGGAGGGGGGTACAATGAGCAGTTCTTC
CASSFGGGGYNEQFF
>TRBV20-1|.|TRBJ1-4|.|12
TGCAGTGCCCACGACAGTAATGAAAAACTGTTTTTT
CSAHDSNEKLFF
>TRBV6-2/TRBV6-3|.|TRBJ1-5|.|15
TGTGCCAGCAGCATTCGACCGACTGGCAATCAGCCCCAGCATTTT
CASSIRPTGNQPQHF
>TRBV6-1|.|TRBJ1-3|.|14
TGTGCCAGCAGTGCAACAAGATCGGGAAACACCATATATTTT
CASSATRSGNTIYF
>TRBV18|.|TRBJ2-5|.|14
TGTGCCAGCTCGCCGATGGGGGTGTCGGAGACCCAGTACTTC
CASSPMGVSETQYF
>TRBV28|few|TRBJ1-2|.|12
TGTGCCAGCAGGCCGGGGATCTATGGCTACACCTTC
CASRPGIYGYTF
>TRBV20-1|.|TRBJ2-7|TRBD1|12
TGCAGTGCTAGTCCAGGGGGCTACGAGCAGTACTTC
CSASPGGYEQYF
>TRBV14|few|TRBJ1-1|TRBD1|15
TGTGCCAGCAGCCAAGAAGCAGGGGGCTCAACGAAAGCTTTCTTT
CASSQEAGGSTKAFF
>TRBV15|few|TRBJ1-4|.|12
TGTGCCACCAGCCCGAGGACTGAAAAACTGTTTTTT
CATSPRTEKLFF
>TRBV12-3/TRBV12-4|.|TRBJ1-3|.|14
TGTGCCAGCAGCTTCATCTCCTCTGGAAACACCATATATTTT
CASSFISSGNTIYF
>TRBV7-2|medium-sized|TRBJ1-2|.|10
TGTGCCAGCAGCCTGTATGGCTACACCTTC
CASSLYGYTF
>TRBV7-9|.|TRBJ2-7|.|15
TGTGCCAGCAGCTTAATAGGGGCCGTGAATTACGAGCAGTACTTC
CASSLIGAVNYEQYF
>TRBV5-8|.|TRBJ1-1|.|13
TGTGCCAGCAGCTTGATATCGGCCCCGTATGGACCCTTT
CASSLISAPYGPF
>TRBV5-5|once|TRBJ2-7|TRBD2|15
TGTGCCAGCAGCCGGGCCGGGACTACCACCTACGAGCAGTACTTC
CASSRAGTTTYEQYF
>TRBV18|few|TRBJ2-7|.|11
TGTGCCAGCTCACTCTCCTACGAGCAGTACTTC
CASSLSYEQYF
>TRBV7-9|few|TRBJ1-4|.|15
TGTGCCAGCAGCTGGGACGGGAAGTTTAATGAAAAACTGTTTTTT
CASSWDGKFNEKLFF
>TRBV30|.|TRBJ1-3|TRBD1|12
TGTGCCTGGAGCCAGGGGGGTTACACCATATATTTT
CAWSQGGYTIYF
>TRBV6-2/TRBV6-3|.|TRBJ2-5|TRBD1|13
TGTGCCAGCATGGGACAGCTACAAGAGACCCAGTACTTC
CASMGQLQETQYF
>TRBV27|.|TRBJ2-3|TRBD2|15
TGTGCCAGCATCCAGAGCGGGAGGGTCACAGATACGCAGTATTTT
CASIQSGRVTDTQYF
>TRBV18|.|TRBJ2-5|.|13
TGTGCCAGCTCACCCCAGTACCAAGAGACCCAGTACTTC
CASSPQYQETQYF
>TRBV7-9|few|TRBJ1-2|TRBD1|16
TGTGCCACCAACCCAGGGGGCGCAAGGGTAAACTATGGCTACACCTTC
CATNPGGARVNYGYTF
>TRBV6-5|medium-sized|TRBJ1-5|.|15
TGTGCCAGCAGTTACTCGAGGCCAGGAGGTCAGCCCCAGCATTTT
CASSYSRPGGQPQHF
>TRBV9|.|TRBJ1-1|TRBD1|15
TGTGCCAGCAGCGCCCAGGGGGTTGTGGCCACTGAAGCTTTCTTT
CASSAQGVVATEAFF
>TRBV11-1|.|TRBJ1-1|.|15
TGTGCCAGCAAAACAGGGAACGCCATGAACACTGAAGCTTTCTTT
CASKTGNAMNTEAFF
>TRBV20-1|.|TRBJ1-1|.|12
TGCAGTGCCCCCCTTATGAACACTGAAGCTTTCTTT
CSAPLMNTEAFF
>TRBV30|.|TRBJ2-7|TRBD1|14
TGTGCCTGGAGTTTCTTAGGACAGGGCTACGAGCAGTACTTC
CAWSFLGQGYEQYF
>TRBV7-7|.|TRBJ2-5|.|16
TGTGCCAGCAGCTTAGGAACCCCCGGGGGAGTAGAGACCCAGTACTTC
CASSLGTPGGVETQYF
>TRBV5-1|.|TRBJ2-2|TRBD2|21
TGCGCCAGCAGCTGGAGGGCGGGACTAGCGGGAGTTCCCTCTAAGACCGGGGAGCTGTTTTTT
CASSWRAGLAGVPSKTGELFF
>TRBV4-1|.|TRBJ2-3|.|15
TGCGCCAGCAGCCAAGGGGGGCCGGGGACAGATACGCAGTATTTT
CASSQGGPGTDTQYF
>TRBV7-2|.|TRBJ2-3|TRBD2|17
TGTGCCAGCAGCCTAGGACTAGCGGGGGGGGGCGCAGATACGCAGTATTTT
CASSLGLAGGGADTQYF
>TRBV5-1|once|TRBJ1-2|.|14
TGCGCCAGCAGCACGGGACGGACACCCCATGGCTACACCTTC
CASSTGRTPHGYTF
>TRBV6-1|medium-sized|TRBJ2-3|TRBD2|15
TGTGCCAGCAGTCGGACTAGCGGGATGGCAGATACGCAGTATTTT
CASSRTSGMADTQYF
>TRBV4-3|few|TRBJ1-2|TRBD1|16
TGCGCCAGCAGCCCCGCTGGGACAGCAGGAGCCTATGGCTACACCTTC
CASSPAGTAGAYGYTF